This TCR beta chain originates from a study of cytomegalovirus exposure and HLA in healthy donors. Study conclusions and caveats: Cytomegalovirus association was assigned to some 160 TCR beta chains.

Germline V gene sequence: CDR1 SGHTA, CDR2 FQGTGA. The CDR3 loop spans 16 amino acids. V gave up 5 bases and J gave up 0 bases; unmatched junction bases: 8. Regarding this clone: Its specificity is unknown.

Here immunoSEQ multiplex PCR was the method, and the copy in TCRdb shows in-frame clones only, minus some. This table has some 67,000 clones, approximately 94% appearing once. Sequencing used PBMCs. The receptor's source is a woman aged 18-29 years in good health and CMV-seronegative. The V call is TRBV7-3, the J call TRBJ2-3; 7 positions agree with TRBD2. CDR3 nucleotide sequence: TGTGCCAGCAGCCCACGTGGCGGGGGTAGCACAGATACGCAGTATTTT. Protein: CASSPRGGGSTDTQYF. The complete variable domain, with remaining parts taken from reference TRBV7-3 and TRBJ2-3, reads GAGVSQTPSNKVTEKGKYVELRCDPISGHTALYWYRQSLGQGPEFLIYFQGTGAADDSGLPNDRFFAVRPEGSVSTLKIQRTERGDSAVYLCASSPRGGGSTDTQYFGPGTRLTVL.